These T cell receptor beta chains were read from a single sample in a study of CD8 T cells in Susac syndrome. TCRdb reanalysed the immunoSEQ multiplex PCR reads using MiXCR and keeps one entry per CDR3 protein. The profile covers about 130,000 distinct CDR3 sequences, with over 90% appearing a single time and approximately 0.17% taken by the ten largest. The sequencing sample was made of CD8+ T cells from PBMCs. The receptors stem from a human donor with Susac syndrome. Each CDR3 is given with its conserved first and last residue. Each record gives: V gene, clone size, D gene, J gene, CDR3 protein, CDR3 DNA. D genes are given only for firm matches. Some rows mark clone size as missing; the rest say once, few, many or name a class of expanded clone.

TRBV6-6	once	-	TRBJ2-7	CASSFISLEGQYF	TGTGCCAGCAGTTTCATCAGCCTGGAAGGGCAGTACTTC
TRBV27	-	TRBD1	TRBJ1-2	CASSSSVQGALGYTF	TGTGCCAGCAGTTCCTCCGTACAGGGGGCTCTAGGCTACACCTTC
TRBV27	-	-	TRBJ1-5	CASSLGNLGGNQPQHF	TGTGCCAGCAGTTTAGGCAACCTGGGAGGCAATCAGCCCCAGCATTTT
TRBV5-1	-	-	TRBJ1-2	CASSLVALNYTF	TGCGCCAGCAGCTTGGTGGCTTTGAACTACACCTTC
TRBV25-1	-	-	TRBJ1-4	CASSEAQTELNEKLFF	TGTGCCAGCAGTGAGGCCCAGACAGAACTTAATGAAAAACTGTTTTTT
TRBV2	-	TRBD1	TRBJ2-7	CASSDPSGQNYEQYF	TGTGCCAGCAGTGACCCGTCGGGACAGAACTACGAGCAGTACTTC
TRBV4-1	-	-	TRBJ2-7	CASSQLRAYEQYF	TGCGCCAGCAGCCAACTCAGAGCCTACGAGCAGTACTTC
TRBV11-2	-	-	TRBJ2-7	CASSLDYQYEQYF	TGTGCCAGCAGCTTAGACTACCAATACGAGCAGTACTTC
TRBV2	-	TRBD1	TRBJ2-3	CASSVPGQKLTDTQYF	TGTGCCAGCAGCGTTCCGGGACAGAAACTCACAGATACGCAGTATTTT
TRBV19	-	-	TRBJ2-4	CASSTQGLNIQYF	TGTGCCAGTAGTACCCAAGGGTTGAACATTCAGTACTTC
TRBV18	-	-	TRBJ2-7	CASSPRDTAYEQYF	TGTGCCAGCTCACCCCGGGACACAGCCTACGAGCAGTACTTC
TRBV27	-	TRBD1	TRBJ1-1	CASRNRGWQTEAFF	TGTGCCAGCAGAAACAGGGGTTGGCAGACTGAAGCTTTCTTT
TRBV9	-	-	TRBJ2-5	CASSDPGQQETQYF	TGTGCCAGCAGCGACCCGGGCCAACAAGAGACCCAGTACTTC
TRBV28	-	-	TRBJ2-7	CASSLRGRYEQYF	TGTGCCAGCAGCCTCAGGGGTAGGTACGAGCAGTACTTC
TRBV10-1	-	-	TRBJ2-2	CASSSPLNTGELFF	TGCGCCAGCAGCTCACCCTTGAACACCGGGGAGCTGTTTTTT
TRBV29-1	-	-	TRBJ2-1	CSVEGQAAGDSYNEQFF	TGCAGCGTTGAGGGACAGGCAGCGGGGGACTCCTACAATGAGCAGTTCTTC
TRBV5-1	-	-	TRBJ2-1	CASKYHENTALFSYNEQFF	TGCGCCAGCAAGTATCACGAAAACACAGCCTTATTCTCCTACAATGAGCAGTTCTTC
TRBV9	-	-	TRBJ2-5	CASSYSWGTQETQYF	TGTGCCAGCAGCTACTCCTGGGGGACCCAAGAGACCCAGTACTTC
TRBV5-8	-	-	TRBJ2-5	CATSPGILSQETQYF	TGTGCCACCAGTCCGGGAATTCTGTCTCAAGAGACCCAGTACTTC
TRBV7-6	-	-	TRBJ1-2	CASSLGVTGGYTF	TGTGCCAGCAGCCTGGGGGTGACCGGGGGCTACACCTTC
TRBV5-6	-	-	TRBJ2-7	CASSLWAAYEQYF	TGTGCCAGCAGCTTGTGGGCTGCCTACGAGCAGTACTTC
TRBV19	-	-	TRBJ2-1	CASSIDPPVGRNNEQFF	TGTGCCAGTAGTATAGATCCCCCCGTCGGGCGCAACAATGAGCAGTTCTTC
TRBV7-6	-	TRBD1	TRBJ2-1	CASRTWTGSRDEQFF	TGTGCCAGCAGGACTTGGACAGGGAGTCGGGATGAGCAGTTCTTC
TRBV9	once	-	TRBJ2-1	CASSSMGYEQFF	TGTGCCAGCAGCAGCATGGGGTATGAGCAGTTCTTC
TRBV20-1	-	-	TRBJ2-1	CSGPIYNEQFF	TGCAGTGGTCCGATATACAATGAGCAGTTCTTC
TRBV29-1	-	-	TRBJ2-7	CSALLDYEQYF	TGCAGCGCCTTACTCGACTACGAGCAGTACTTC
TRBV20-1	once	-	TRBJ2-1	CSAAEETAFSYNEQFF	TGCAGTGCTGCTGAAGAGACAGCCTTCTCCTACAATGAGCAGTTCTTC
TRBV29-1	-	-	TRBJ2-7	CSVGFDSYEQYF	TGCAGCGTTGGGTTCGATTCCTACGAGCAGTACTTC
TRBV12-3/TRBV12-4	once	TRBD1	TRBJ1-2	CASRKPGQEYGYTF	TGTGCCAGCAGGAAACCGGGACAGGAATATGGCTACACCTTC
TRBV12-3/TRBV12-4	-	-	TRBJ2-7	CASSWNNEQYF	TGTGCCAGCAGTTGGAATAACGAGCAGTACTTC
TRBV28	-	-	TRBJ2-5	CASGEETQYF	TGTGCCAGCGGTGAAGAGACCCAGTACTTC
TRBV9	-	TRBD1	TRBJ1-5	CASSAAGTVVQPQHF	TGTGCCAGCAGCGCGGCCGGGACAGTCGTCCAGCCCCAGCATTTT
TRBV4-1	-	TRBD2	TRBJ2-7	CASSQVVTSAPYEQYF	TGCGCCAGCAGCCAAGTCGTAACTAGCGCACCCTACGAGCAGTACTTC
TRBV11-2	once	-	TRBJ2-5	CASSPDWAGQETQYF	TGTGCCAGCAGCCCGGACTGGGCGGGCCAAGAGACCCAGTACTTC
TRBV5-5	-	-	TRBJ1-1	CASSLWGHETEAFF	TGTGCCAGCAGCTTATGGGGGCATGAGACTGAAGCTTTCTTT
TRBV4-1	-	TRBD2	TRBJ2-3	CASSPLAGGSTDTQYF	TGCGCCAGCAGCCCTTTAGCGGGGGGTAGCACAGATACGCAGTATTTT
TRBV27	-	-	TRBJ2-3	CASSLWGTDTQYF	TGTGCCAGCAGTTTGTGGGGCACAGATACGCAGTATTTT
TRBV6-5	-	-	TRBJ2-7	CASKHRDEQYF	TGTGCCAGCAAGCACAGGGACGAGCAGTACTTC
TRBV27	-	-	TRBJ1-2	CASSFGGRGYGYTF	TGTGCCAGCAGTTTCGGGGGGCGTGGTTATGGCTACACCTTC
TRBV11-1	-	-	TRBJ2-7	CASSPDPGNEQYF	TGTGCCAGCAGCCCAGACCCAGGGAACGAGCAGTACTTC
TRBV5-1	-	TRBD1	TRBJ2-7	CASNPGTGPYEQYF	TGCGCCAGCAACCCCGGGACAGGGCCCTACGAGCAGTACTTC
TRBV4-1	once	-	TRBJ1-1	CASSQVLGNAEAFF	TGCGCCAGCAGCCAAGTTCTGGGAAACGCTGAAGCTTTCTTT
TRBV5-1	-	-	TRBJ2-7	CASRPSPHEQYF	TGCGCCAGCAGGCCGAGCCCCCACGAGCAGTACTTC
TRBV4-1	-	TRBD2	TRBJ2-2	CASSPGTRSTGELFF	TGCGCCAGCAGTCCCGGGACTAGGAGCACCGGGGAGCTGTTTTTT